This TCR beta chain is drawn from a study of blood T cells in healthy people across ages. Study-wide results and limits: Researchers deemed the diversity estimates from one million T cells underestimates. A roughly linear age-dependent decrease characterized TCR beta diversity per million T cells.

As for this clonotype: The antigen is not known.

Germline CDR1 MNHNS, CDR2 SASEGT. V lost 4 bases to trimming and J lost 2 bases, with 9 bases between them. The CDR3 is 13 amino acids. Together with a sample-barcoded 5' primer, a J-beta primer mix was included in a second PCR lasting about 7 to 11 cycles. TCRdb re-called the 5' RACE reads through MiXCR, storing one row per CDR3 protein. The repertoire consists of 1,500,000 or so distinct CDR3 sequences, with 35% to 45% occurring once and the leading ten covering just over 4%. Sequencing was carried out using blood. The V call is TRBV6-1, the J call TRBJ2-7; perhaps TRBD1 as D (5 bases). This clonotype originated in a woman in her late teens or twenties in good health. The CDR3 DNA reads TGTGCCAGCAGTGGAGCGACAGCCTACGAGCAGTACTTC. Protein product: CASSGATAYEQYF.